The TCR beta chain described here comes from a study of monozygotic twins with inflammatory bowel disease. Germline CDR1 LNHDA, CDR2 SQIVND (reference sequence). The CDR3 extends over 14 amino acids. Added by template switching were UMIs that each held a 6-nucleotide sample barcode. TCRdb re-called the 5' RACE reads and gives one entry per CDR3 protein, without DNA. In total, the table holds 330,000 or so distinct CDR3 sequences. About this clonotype itself: Its antigen remains unidentified.

The study's findings and limits: Differing immunosuppressive treatments may have added variability to patient repertoires. The inverse Simpson measure of TCRbeta diversity was lower in IBD patients than in healthy co-twins. Limited statistical power may explain no repertoire similarity difference between concordant and discordant twins.

The chain couples TRBV19 to TRBJ1-5; TCRdb outputs TRBD1, but without DNA this stays unchecked. Sequences were obtained from blood. The TCR originated in a human donor with ulcerative colitis or Crohn's disease, or a healthy co-twin of an affected twin (not recorded which). CDR3 amino acids: CASSMTGANQPQHF. The entire variable domain, with the rest obtained from reference TRBV19 and TRBJ1-5, is as follows: DGGITQSPKYLFRKEGQNVTLSCEQNLNHDAMYWYRQDPGQGLRLIYYSQIVNDFQKGDIAEGYSVSREKKESFPLTVTSAQKNPTAFYLCASSMTGANQPQHFGDGTRLSIL.